Presented here are 12 T cell receptor beta chains from one specimen sequenced in a study of identical twins (dated by TCRdb to 2016 to 2017). The library was built by means of 5' RACE. This sample was sequenced with an Illumina HiSeq 2000. TCRdb handled the public reads itself, with Q25 trimming in fastp and clone calling in MiXCR, and kept productive beta chains. One record per CDR3 amino acid sequence lists the most common genes and DNA. In this sample the table shows some 590,000 distinct CDR3 sequences, more than 9% of which occur a single time. The ten largest clonotypes hold under 3.5% of the sample. The same data also contributed to another study, on yellow fever vaccine responses in identical twins.

Sample: PBMCs. These receptors originate from a woman aged 18-29 years in good health.

About this clonotype: One junction end disagrees with the germline gene, perhaps due to a read error. The chain carries TRBV12-3 or TRBV12-4 and TRBJ2-5; TRBD2 matches at 15 bases. The CDR3 is 18 amino acids. CDR3 in DNA: TGTGCCTGCAGTTTATGGGGACTAGCGGGGGGCTATCAAGAGACCCAGTACTTC. It encodes CACSLWGLAGGYQETQYF.

This rearrangement joins TRBV11-1 to TRBJ1-3; 12 positions match TRBD1. There are 18 residues in the CDR3. Germline lookup yields CDR1 SGHAT and CDR2 FQDESV (reference sequence). Trimming cost V 4 bases and J 4 bases; bases outside gene matches: 11. The CDR3 bases are TGTGCCAGCAGCTACTCCGGGACAGGGGGCGCGGGAGGAAACACCATATATTTT. Translation: CASSYSGTGGAGGNTIYF.

The chain combines TRBV27 with TRBJ2-5; 7 bases map to TRBD1. Germline V CDR1 and CDR2: MNHEY, SMNVEV (reference sequence). The CDR3 has 15 residues. After removal of 3 bases from V and 5 bases from J, the junction contained 9 bases not matched to a gene. CDR3 in DNA: TGTGCCAGCAGTTTCAGAAGGGGGCTTTGGGAGACCCAGTACTTC. It encodes CASSFRRGLWETQYF.

The rearrangement joins TRBV10-3 to TRBJ2-6; D possibly corresponds to TRBD1 (5 bases). From germline, CDR1 is ENHRY and CDR2 SYGVKD. The V and J ends lost 7 bases and 0 bases respectively, with 10 bases between them. This CDR3 comprises 15 residues. The CDR3 DNA sequence: TGTGCCATCATCGACAGCCCCTCTGGGGCCAACGTCCTGACTTTC. Its protein is CAIIDSPSGANVLTF.

This clonotype came up a few times. The chain joins TRBV28 to TRBJ2-1, with TRBD1 matching 10 bases. The germline CDR1 and CDR2 sequences are MDHEN and SYDVKM. V trimming: 5 bases; J trimming: 9 bases; junction bases outside the gene matches: 22. CDR3 length equals 19 residues. The CDR3 protein is CASSPSGTGVTPFVGEQFF. The CDR3 nucleotides are TGTGCCAGCAGTCCGTCCGGGACAGGGGTCACTCCCTTCGTCGGTGAGCAGTTCTTC.

The chain links TRBV28 to TRBJ2-4; either TRBD1 or TRBD2 may supply D (5 bases each). This CDR3 contains 14 residues. V was clipped by 6 bases and J by 8 bases, with 17 bases between them. CDR1 is MDHEN, CDR2 SYDVKM, per germline. The CDR3 protein is CASSPQNVGDIQYF. For the CDR3, the DNA is TGTGCCAGCAGCCCACAGAATGTGGGGGACATTCAGTACTTC.

This clonotype was recorded at least ten times. The V and J genes are TRBV6-4 and TRBJ2-1; 7 positions agree with TRBD2. The CDR3 spans 16 residues. Germline V gene sequence: CDR1 MRHNA, CDR2 SNTAGT. With 5 bases clipped from V and 4 bases from J, the junction kept 11 bases outside the gene matches. The DNA of the CDR3 is TGTGCCAGCAGTACCTCCCTAGCGGAGAATTACAATGAGCAGTTCTTC. This translates into CASSTSLAENYNEQFF.

This clonotype occurred many times. V and J are TRBV5-1 and TRBJ2-7; D might be TRBD1 (5 bases). CDR1 is SGHRS, CDR2 YFSETQ, per germline. This CDR3 is 14 amino acids long. V was pared by 2 bases and J by 1 base, with 10 bases between. The CDR3 region has the DNA TGCGCCAGCAGCTTACAGGCTTTATCCTACGAGCAGTACTTC. Translation gives CASSLQALSYEQYF.

The rearrangement links TRBV7-8 to TRBJ1-2; 7 nucleotides match TRBD1. V trimming: 5 bases; J trimming: 7 bases; junction bases outside the gene matches: 13. The CDR3 length is 15 residues. The germline V gene encodes CDR1 SGHVS and CDR2 FQNEAQ. The CDR3 nucleotides read TGTGCCAGCAGCCCCCTGTTCCGGGACAGCGGTGGCTACACCTTC. This codes for CASSPLFRDSGGYTF.

The chain has TRBV11-2 and TRBJ2-3; tentative D call: TRBD2 (11 bases). V shed 5 bases and J shed 8 bases, with 29 bases lying between them. The germline CDR1 and CDR2 sequences are SGHAT and FQNNGV. CDR3 length: 18 amino acids. The CDR3 loop is CASSAVTGGLAGGSTQYF. CDR3 nucleotide sequence: TGTGCCAGCAGCGCCGTGACAGGGGGCCTAGCGGGAGGATCTACGCAGTATTTT.

The V call is TRBV6-1, the J call TRBJ2-7; the D gene could be TRBD1 or TRBD2 (6 bases each). Germline V lookup: CDR1 MNHNS, CDR2 SASEGT. The CDR3 runs 15 residues. V lost 6 bases, J lost 0 bases, and 15 bases lay in between. The DNA of the CDR3 is TGTGCCAGCAGGGAGGGGGACTGGAGCTCCTACGAGCAGTACTTC. It codes for CASREGDWSSYEQYF.

The chain has TRBV27 and TRBJ2-3; 7 nucleotides match TRBD1. CDR3 size: 13 residues. Trimming removed 8 bases from V and 1 base from J; junction bases left unmatched: 3. Looked up from germline, CDR1 is MNHEY and CDR2 is SMNVEV (reference sequence). The DNA of the CDR3 is TGTGCCAGCCTAGGGACAGGCACAGATACGCAGTATTTT. It translates to CASLGTGTDTQYF.